This entry features one TCR beta chain sequence. This sample was included in a study of control samples from healthy donors and cancer patients. Germline V gene data show CDR1 as LNHNV and CDR2 as YYDKDF (reference sequence). With 1 base removed from V and 5 bases from J, the gap between germline ends came to 9 bases. This CDR3 spans 15 amino acids. Assay: immunoSEQ multiplex PCR; the TCRdb copy retains only in-frame clones and omits some. The sample carries about 170,000 clones, roughly 94% recorded once. Sequencing was done on a sample of blood. This TCR derives from a woman under 30 in good health. The rearrangement uses TRBV15 and TRBJ1-6, with D possibly being TRBD1 (5 bases). The CDR3 spells CATSRGGGHNSPLHF. CDR3 DNA sequence: TGTGCCACCAGCAGAGGGGGCGGACATAATTCACCCCTCCACTTT.